This T cell receptor beta chain was sequenced during a study of T cell responses to AZD1222 COVID-19 vaccine. Study conclusions and caveats: Only after the peak T cell response were repertoires sampled. Spike-specific TCR breadth rose after two AZD1222 doses, and depth rose as well. Donor demographics were predominantly white British with a female majority; clonal diversity may be underestimated. CD4 TCRs associated with vaccination spanned spike, dominating at 160-218 and 743-854.

Produced via immunoSEQ multiplex PCR; TCRdb's table is partial and in-frame only. The profile shows about 140,000 clones, over 85% of them singletons. In germline, CDR1 is MDHEN, CDR2 SYDVKM. With V trimmed by 11 bases and J by 2 bases, 11 bases remained unmatched. The CDR3 has 15 residues. To note about this clone: The antigen is unknown.

J is TRBJ1-5 and V is TRBV28; 8 bases match TRBD1. Material: peripheral blood, obtained on day 0 of AZD1222 vaccination. This clonotype originated in an adult in good health. The CDR3 reads CAARAGGAGNQPQHF. The CDR3 DNA reads as TGTGCCGCCAGGGCAGGGGGCGCCGGCAATCAGCCCCAGCATTTT. Combining the CDR3 with reference TRBV28 and TRBJ1-5 gives the whole variable domain DVKVTQSSRYLVKRTGEKVFLECVQDMDHENMFWYRQDPGLGLRLIYFSYDVKMKEKGDIPEGYSVSREKKERFSLILESASTNQTSMYLCAARAGGAGNQPQHFGDGTRLSIL.